This T cell receptor (beta chain) was found in a study of control samples from healthy donors and cancer patients. CDR1 and CDR2 from the germline V gene are SGHRS and YFSETQ. Trimming removed 4 bases from V and 6 bases from J; junction bases left unmatched: 4. The CDR3 runs 14 residues. Clones were read by immunoSEQ multiplex PCR, and TCRdb kept only the in-frame ones, dropping some. The repertoire includes around 110,000 clones, 75% to 90% of them detected once, and 1.1% sits in the top ten. The rearrangement uses TRBV5-1 and TRBJ2-1; TRBD1 aligns across 10 bases. This TCR was recovered from a woman between 50 and 59 years old with colorectal cancer. The sample comprised PBMCs. CDR3 sequence (DNA): TGCGCCAGCAGCCTATGGGACAGGGGCAATGAGCAGTTCTTC. It yields the protein CASSLWDRGNEQFF.